Listed below are T cell receptor beta chains from one sample, sequenced in a study of CD4+ T cells in melanoma. TCRdb's copy holds only in-frame clones and misses some; the assay was immunoSEQ multiplex PCR. Of more than 8,500 clones in the sample, around two thirds were seen once. Source material: cells from a culture (not recorded whether cultured in vitro). The receptors derive from a human donor with melanoma. Each CDR3 is given with its conserved first and last residue. A D gene is named only where the DNA matches it firmly. The size entry is marked missing in some rows and otherwise reads once, few, many or a size class.

abundance,j_gene,d_gene,v_gene,CDR3aa,CDR3nt
.,TRBJ2-2,TRBD1,TRBV5-1,CASSAGQDPGELFF,TGCGCCAGCAGCGCCGGACAGGACCCCGGGGAGCTGTTTTTT
.,TRBJ1-2,TRBD1,TRBV15,CATSRDRGYGYTF,TGTGCCACCAGCAGGGACAGGGGGTATGGCTACACCTTC
once,TRBJ1-2,.,TRBV10-3,CAISEDVGSGYGYTF,TGTGCCATCAGTGAGGATGTGGGGAGTGGCTATGGCTACACCTTC
.,TRBJ1-5,.,TRBV6-5,CASSYSRDQPQHF,TGTGCCAGCAGTTACAGCCGGGATCAGCCCCAGCATTTT
.,TRBJ1-6,.,TRBV4-1,CASSQGKGEPWNSPLHF,TGCGCCAGCAGCCAAGGGAAAGGGGAACCATGGAATTCACCCCTCCACTTT
.,TRBJ2-3,.,TRBV6-5,CASKGTDTDTQYF,TGTGCCAGCAAGGGGACTGACACAGATACGCAGTATTTT
.,TRBJ1-4,.,TRBV15,CATSRDFGVSRTRGEKLFF,TGTGCCACCAGCAGAGACTTTGGGGTCTCCAGGACGCGGGGTGAAAAACTGTTTTTT
few,TRBJ1-3,.,TRBV27,CASSATVSGNTIYF,TGTGCCAGCAGTGCCACCGTCTCTGGAAACACCATATATTTT
.,TRBJ2-3,.,TRBV6-6,CASSYSARVTDTQYF,TGTGCCAGCAGTTATTCCGCGCGGGTCACAGATACGCAGTATTTT
.,TRBJ2-3,TRBD1,TRBV11-2,CASSLVKGGQITDTQYF,TGTGCCAGCAGCTTAGTTAAAGGGGGACAGATCACAGATACGCAGTATTTT
.,TRBJ2-1,TRBD2,TRBV5-1,CASKRAAGVSNEQFF,TGCGCCAGCAAACGGGCCGCGGGGGTGAGTAATGAGCAGTTCTTC
.,TRBJ1-6,TRBD1,TRBV16,CASSQLARGDSPLHF,TGTGCCAGCAGCCAATTAGCCAGGGGGGATTCACCCCTCCACTTT